The 22 T cell receptor beta chains in this list originate from one sample, sequenced in a study of graft-versus-host responses after intestinal transplantation. The antigens of these receptors remain unknown. The repertoire was sequenced with immunoSEQ multiplex PCR; TCRdb's copy has only in-frame clones and lacks some. The sample includes 85,000 to 100,000 clones, around 93% seen only once; the top ten take approximately 0.07%. This material consisted of unstimulated CD8+ T cells sorted from spleen or lymph node cells, taken before transplant. These receptors were taken from a human donor who was the organ donor for an intestinal transplant.

The chain has TRBV27 and TRBJ2-7; D unclear. The V end lost 9 bases, the J end lost 0 bases, and 18 bases lay between the germline ends. The CDR3 consists of 15 residues. Germline-derived CDR1 and CDR2 are MNHEY and SMNVEV (reference sequence). As DNA, the CDR3 is TGTGCCAGTAGTAACTCCGGGTCTAGCTCCTACGAGCAGTACTTC. Translated, it gives CASSNSGSSSYEQYF.

The V and J genes are TRBV29-1 and TRBJ1-1; D may be TRBD1 (5 bases). The CDR3 is 16 amino acids. Germline V gives CDR1 SQVTM, CDR2 ANQGSEA. Trimming pared 1 base from V and 8 bases from J, leaving 23 bases between. The CDR3 coding sequence is TGCAGCGTTGAAGGAAGGTATAATGAAGAAGGGGTGGAAGCTTTCTTT. Its protein product is CSVEGRYNEEGVEAFF.

This chain joins TRBV18 and TRBJ2-1; TRBD2 aligns across 8 bases. The CDR3 has 16 residues. CDR1 KGHSH and CDR2 LQKENI come from the germline V gene. J gave up 0 bases and V 1 base, and 2 bases lay outside the gene matches. Written as DNA, the CDR3 is TGTGCCAGCTCACCACTCGCGGGGGGCTCCTACAATGAGCAGTTCTTC. Residues: CASSPLAGGSYNEQFF. Using reference TRBV18 and TRBJ2-1 for the parts outside the CDR3, the full variable domain is NAGVMQNPRHLVRRRGQEARLRCSPMKGHSHVYWYRQLPEEGLKFMVYLQKENIIDESGMPKERFSAEFPKEGPSILRIQQVVRGDSAAYFCASSPLAGGSYNEQFFGPGTRLTVL.

This clone was counted between two and nine times. This sequence joins TRBV5-6 and TRBJ1-1; unclear D gene. The CDR3 spans 12 residues. Germline CDR1 and CDR2: SGHDT and YYEEEE. The V and J ends lost 4 bases and 5 bases respectively, with 9 bases between them. CDR3: CASSQTGTEAFF. The DNA for the CDR3 is TGTGCCAGCAGCCAGACGGGGACTGAAGCTTTCTTT.

This chain joins TRBV5-1 and TRBJ1-2; perhaps TRBD1 as D (5 bases). CDR1 is SGHRS and CDR2 is YFSETQ in the germline V gene. V lost 3 bases to trimming and J lost 1 base, with 13 bases between them. The CDR3 has 15 residues. CDR3 DNA: TGCGCCAGCAGCTCCGGGACTCATCGTAACTATGGCTACACCTTC. Protein: CASSSGTHRNYGYTF.

This clone was seen a handful of times. The V and J genes are TRBV6-5 and TRBJ1-4; 7 bases are a match to TRBD1. This CDR3 region has 15 residues. The junction had 8 bases not matched to a gene; V was cut back by 2 bases and J by 8 bases. Germline values: CDR1 MNHEY, CDR2 SVGAGI. This CDR3 reads CASSYEQGRQEKLFF. The CDR3 nucleotides are TGTGCCAGCAGTTACGAACAGGGGCGCCAAGAAAAACTGTTTTTT.

The rearrangement joins TRBV19 to TRBJ2-1, with 8 nucleotides matching TRBD2. There are 24 residues in the CDR3. V dropped 1 base and J dropped 0; count of bases not matched to a gene: 26. The germline V gene encodes CDR1 LNHDA and CDR2 SQIVND (reference sequence). The DNA for the CDR3 is TGTGCCAGTAGTATAGTCCTCGGGACTAGTATCATAAGGAGTGATCCGAGCTCCTACAATGAGCAGTTCTTC. Encoded protein: CASSIVLGTSIIRSDPSSYNEQFF.

The rearrangement links TRBV5-1 to TRBJ2-7, with 7 bases aligning to TRBD2. The CDR3 has 14 residues. Germline-derived CDR1 and CDR2 are SGHRS and YFSETQ. The V and J ends lost 2 bases and 2 bases, in that order; junction bases with no gene match: 4. CDR3 residues: CASSFGGTTYEQYF. CDR3 bases: TGCGCCAGCAGCTTTGGCGGGACTACCTACGAGCAGTACTTC.

The chain recombines TRBV27 with TRBJ2-5; 9 positions agree with TRBD1. Per germline, CDR1 MNHEY and CDR2 SMNVEV (reference sequence). The CDR3 consists of 14 residues. V lost 5 bases to trimming and J lost 5 bases; unmatched junction nucleotides: 6. CDR3 sequence reads: CASSALTGGETQYF. Here the CDR3 DNA reads TGTGCCAGCAGTGCCCTGACAGGGGGGGAGACCCAGTACTTC.

This clone has just one count. The rearrangement joins TRBV6-6 to TRBJ1-1, with 9 bases identical to TRBD1. The trim removed 6 bases at V and 11 bases at J, leaving 10 bases unmatched. Germline V CDR1 and CDR2: MNHNY, SVGAGI (reference sequence). This CDR3 has 13 residues. The CDR3 sequence is CASREDRGGPAFF. CDR3 nucleotide sequence: TGTGCCAGCAGGGAGGACAGGGGAGGCCCCGCTTTCTTT.

This chain connects TRBV6-1 to TRBJ1-2, with unresolved D. Trimming removed 6 bases from V and 1 base from J, with 12 bases in between. The CDR3 covers 14 residues. The germline gives CDR1 MNHNS, CDR2 SASEGT. For the CDR3, the DNA is TGTGCCAGCAGGCCACTTCAAAATAACTATGGCTACACCTTC. It codes for CASRPLQNNYGYTF.

As DNA, the CDR3 is TGTGCCACCAGCATAGAGCCGGGACAGGGAGGTGAAAAACTGTTTTTT. Amino acids: CATSIEPGQGGEKLFF. The chain recombines TRBV15 with TRBJ1-4; 9 bases map to TRBD1. In germline, CDR1 is LNHNV, CDR2 YYDKDF (reference sequence). With V trimmed by 4 bases and J by 7 bases, 10 bases remained unmatched. CDR3 length equals 16 residues.

In regard to this clone: Other nucleotide sequences from this sample produce the same CDR3. The chain links TRBV7-9 to TRBJ1-1; 11 positions agree with TRBD1. This CDR3 comprises 14 residues. Germline trimming cut 3 bases from V and 10 bases from J; bases unmatched to any gene: 7. Germline CDR1 SEHNR, CDR2 FQNEAQ (reference sequence). The CDR3 bases are TGTGCCAGCAGCTTGGGACAGGGGGTTTCTCCAGCTTTCTTT. It specifies CASSLGQGVSPAFF. The variable domain in full, completed from reference TRBV7-9 and TRBJ1-1, reads DTGVSQNPRHKITKRGQNVTFRCDPISEHNRLYWYRQTLGQGPEFLTYFQNEAQLEKSRLLSDRFSAERPKGSFSTLEIQRTEQGDSAMYLCASSLGQGVSPAFFGQGTRLTVV.

This clone was counted a single time. The chain joins TRBV7-8 to TRBJ1-2, with a tentative D call TRBD1 (6 bases). Trimming stripped 4 bases from V and 2 bases from J, with 14 bases between. Germline V gene data show CDR1 as SGHVS and CDR2 as FQNEAQ. The CDR3 consists of 15 residues. CDR3 nucleotide sequence: TGTGCCAGCAGCTCCTTTCGGGGACAAAACTATGGCTACACCTTC. This encodes CASSSFRGQNYGYTF.

This chain uses TRBV6-1 with TRBJ1-2; weak D call: TRBD1 (5 bases). Germline V gene lookup returns CDR1 MNHNS and CDR2 SASEGT. The CDR3 spans 17 residues. V was clipped by 2 bases and J by 2 bases, with 18 bases between them. CDR3 protein: CASSEPTTVPQNYGYTF. The DNA of the CDR3 is TGTGCCAGCAGTGAACCCACGACAGTTCCTCAGAACTATGGCTACACCTTC.

The chain joins TRBV29-1 to TRBJ2-1, with D possibly matching TRBD1 (6 bases). Trimming took off 0 bases at V and 5 bases at J, with 20 bases between the two ends. The CDR3 extends over 17 amino acids. Germline-derived CDR1 and CDR2 are SQVTM and ANQGSEA. The CDR3 sequence: CSVEDHRGRQSNNEQFF. As DNA, the CDR3 is TGCAGCGTTGAAGATCATAGGGGGAGACAGAGTAACAATGAGCAGTTCTTC.

In its sample, this clone was seen once. V usage is TRBV5-1 and J usage is TRBJ1-1; D is perhaps TRBD1 (5 bases). Germline lookup yields CDR1 SGHRS and CDR2 YFSETQ. The V gene lost 3 bases and the J gene lost 1 base, with 10 bases spanning the gap. The length of the CDR3 is 14 residues. The CDR3 nucleotides are TGCGCCAGCAGCTCCGGGGGGGGGAACACTGAAGCTTTCTTT. This codes for CASSSGGGNTEAFF.

The chain recombines TRBV28 with TRBJ2-7; D is uncertain. This CDR3 has 16 residues. The germline V gene has CDR1 MDHEN and CDR2 SYDVKM. V dropped 5 bases and J dropped 0 bases, with 17 bases sitting between them. The CDR3, as DNA: TGTGCCAGCAGTGTAACACCAGCGCTAAGCTCCTACGAGCAGTACTTC. Translation: CASSVTPALSSYEQYF.

The gene calls are TRBV6-1 and TRBJ2-1; perhaps TRBD2 as D (6 bases). The CDR3 length is 16 residues. The V gene lost 2 bases and the J gene lost 2 bases, with 13 bases spanning the gap. Germline assignment: CDR1 MNHNS and CDR2 SASEGT. CDR3 protein: CASSERVADTYNEQFF. The CDR3 DNA follows: TGTGCCAGCAGTGAACGGGTAGCGGATACCTACAATGAGCAGTTCTTC.

The rearrangement joins TRBV19 to TRBJ2-1; 9 positions match TRBD1. CDR3 length equals 15 residues. In germline, CDR1 is LNHDA, CDR2 SQIVND (reference sequence). V gave up 4 bases and J gave up 3 bases; unmatched junction bases: 4. The CDR3 region is CASSTGTGSYNEQFF. The CDR3 region has the DNA TGTGCCAGTAGTACCGGGACAGGGAGCTACAATGAGCAGTTCTTC.

The J gene is TRBJ2-3, the V gene TRBV4-2, with TRBD2 identical over 7 bases. This CDR3 has 19 amino acids. CDR1 and CDR2 from the germline V gene are LGHNA and YNFKEQ. J was trimmed by 2 bases and V by 0 bases; bases with no gene match: 14. The CDR3 sequence is CASSQEGAGSGIYTDTQYF. CDR3 nucleotide sequence: TGTGCCAGCAGCCAAGAAGGAGCGGGGTCGGGAATATACACAGATACGCAGTATTTT.

The V and J genes are TRBV6-5 and TRBJ1-3; maybe TRBD1 (6 bases). The CDR3 consists of 14 residues. Germline loops: CDR1 MNHEY, CDR2 SVGAGI. CDR3 nucleotides: TGTGTCTCTTCGGGGGGGCTAGCTGGAAACACCATATATTTT. Amino acid sequence: CVSSGGLAGNTIYF.